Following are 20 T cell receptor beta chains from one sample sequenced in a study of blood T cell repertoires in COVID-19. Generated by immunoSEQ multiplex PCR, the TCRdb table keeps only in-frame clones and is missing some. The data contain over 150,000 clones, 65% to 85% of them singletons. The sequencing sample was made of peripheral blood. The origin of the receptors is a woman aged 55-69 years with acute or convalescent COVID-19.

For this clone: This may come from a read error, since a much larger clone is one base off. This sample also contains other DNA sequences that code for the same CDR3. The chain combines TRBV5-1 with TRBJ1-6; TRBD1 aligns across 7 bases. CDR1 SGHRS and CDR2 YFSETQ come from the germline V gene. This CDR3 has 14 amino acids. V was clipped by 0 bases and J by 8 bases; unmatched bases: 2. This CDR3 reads CASSLGQGDSPLHF. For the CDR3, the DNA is TGCGCCAGCAGCTTGGGACAGGGAGATTCACCCCTCCACTTT.

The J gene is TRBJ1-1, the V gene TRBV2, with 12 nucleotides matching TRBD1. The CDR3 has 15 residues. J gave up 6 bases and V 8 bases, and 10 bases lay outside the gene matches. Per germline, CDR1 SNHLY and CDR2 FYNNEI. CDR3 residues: CASSEVGQGAAEAFF. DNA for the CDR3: TGTGCCAGCTCTGAGGTGGGACAGGGGGCCGCTGAAGCTTTCTTT.

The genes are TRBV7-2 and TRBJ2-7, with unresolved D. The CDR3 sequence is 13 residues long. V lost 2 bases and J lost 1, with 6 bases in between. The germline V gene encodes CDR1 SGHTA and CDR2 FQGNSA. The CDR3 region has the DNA TGTGCCAGCAGCTTACAGTTGTCCTACGAGCAGTACTTC. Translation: CASSLQLSYEQYF.

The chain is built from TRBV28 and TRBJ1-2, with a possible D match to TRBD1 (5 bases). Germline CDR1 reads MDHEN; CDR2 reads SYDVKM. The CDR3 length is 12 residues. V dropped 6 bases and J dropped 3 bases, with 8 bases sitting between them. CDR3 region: CASRQGDYGYTF. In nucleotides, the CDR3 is TGTGCCAGCAGGCAAGGGGACTATGGCTACACCTTC.

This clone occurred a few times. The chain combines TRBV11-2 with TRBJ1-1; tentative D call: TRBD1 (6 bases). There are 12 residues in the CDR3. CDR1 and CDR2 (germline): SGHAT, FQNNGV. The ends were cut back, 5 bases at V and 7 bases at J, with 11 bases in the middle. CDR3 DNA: TGTGCCAGCAGCATCCGACAGGTTGAAGCTTTCTTT. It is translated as CASSIRQVEAFF.

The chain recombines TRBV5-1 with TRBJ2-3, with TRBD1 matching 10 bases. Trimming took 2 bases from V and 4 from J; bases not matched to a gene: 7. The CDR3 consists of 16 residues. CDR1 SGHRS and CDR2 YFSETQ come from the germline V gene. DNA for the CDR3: TGCGCCAGCAGCTTATCCGGGACAGGGGCAGCAGATACGCAGTATTTT. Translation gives CASSLSGTGAADTQYF.

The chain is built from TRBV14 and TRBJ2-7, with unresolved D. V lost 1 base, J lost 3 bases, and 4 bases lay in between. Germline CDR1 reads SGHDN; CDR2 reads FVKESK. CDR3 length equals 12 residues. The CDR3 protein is CASSQAGYEQYF. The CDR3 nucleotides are TGTGCCAGCAGCCAAGCCGGCTACGAGCAGTACTTC. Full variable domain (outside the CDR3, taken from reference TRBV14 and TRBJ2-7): EAGVTQFPSHSVIEKGQTVTLRCDPISGHDNLYWYRRVMGKEIKFLLHFVKESKQDESGMPNNRFLAERTGGTYSTLKVQPAELEDSGVYFCASSQAGYEQYFGPGTRLTVT.

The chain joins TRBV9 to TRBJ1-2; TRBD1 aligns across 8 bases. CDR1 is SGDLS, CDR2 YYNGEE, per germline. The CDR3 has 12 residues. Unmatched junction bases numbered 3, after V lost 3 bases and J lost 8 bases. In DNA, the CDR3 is TGTGCCAGCAGCGCCCGGGACAGGGGCTACACCTTC. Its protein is CASSARDRGYTF.

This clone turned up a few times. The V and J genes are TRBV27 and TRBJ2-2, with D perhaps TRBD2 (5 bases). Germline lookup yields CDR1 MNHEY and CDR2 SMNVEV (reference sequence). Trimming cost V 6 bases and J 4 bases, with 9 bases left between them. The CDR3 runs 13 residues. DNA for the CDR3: TGTGCCAGCAGCCCCGGGGTCACCGGGGAGCTGTTTTTT. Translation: CASSPGVTGELFF.

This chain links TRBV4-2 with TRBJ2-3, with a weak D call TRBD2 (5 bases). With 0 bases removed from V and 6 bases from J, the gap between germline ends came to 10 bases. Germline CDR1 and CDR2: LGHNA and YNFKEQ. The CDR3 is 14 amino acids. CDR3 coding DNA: TGTGCCAGCAGCCAAGACCCAGGAGGTGATACGCAGTATTTT. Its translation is CASSQDPGGDTQYF.

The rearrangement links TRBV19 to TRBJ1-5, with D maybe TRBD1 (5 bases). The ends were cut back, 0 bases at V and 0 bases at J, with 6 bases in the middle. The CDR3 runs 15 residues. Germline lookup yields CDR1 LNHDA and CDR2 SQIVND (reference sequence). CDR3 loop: CASSIDDSSNQPQHF. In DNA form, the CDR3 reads TGTGCCAGTAGTATAGATGACAGTAGCAATCAGCCCCAGCATTTT.

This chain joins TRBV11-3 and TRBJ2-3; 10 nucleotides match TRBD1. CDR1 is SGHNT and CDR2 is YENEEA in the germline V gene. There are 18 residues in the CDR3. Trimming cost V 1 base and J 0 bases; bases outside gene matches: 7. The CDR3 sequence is CASSLARRTGGSTDTQYF. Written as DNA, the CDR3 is TGTGCCAGCAGCTTAGCCCGCCGGACAGGGGGTAGCACAGATACGCAGTATTTT.

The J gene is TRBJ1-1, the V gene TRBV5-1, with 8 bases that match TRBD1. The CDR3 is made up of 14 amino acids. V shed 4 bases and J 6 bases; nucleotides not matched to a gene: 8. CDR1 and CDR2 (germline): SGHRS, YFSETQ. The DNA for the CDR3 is TGCGCCAGCAGCCCCTCAGGGGGCAAGGCTGAAGCTTTCTTT. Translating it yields CASSPSGGKAEAFF.

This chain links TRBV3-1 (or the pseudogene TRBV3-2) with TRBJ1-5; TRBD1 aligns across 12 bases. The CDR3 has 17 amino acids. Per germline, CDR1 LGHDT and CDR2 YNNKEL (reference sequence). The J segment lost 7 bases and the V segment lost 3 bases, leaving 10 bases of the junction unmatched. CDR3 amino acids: CASSQGDRGPSGQPQHF. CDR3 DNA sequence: TGTGCCAGCAGCCAGGGGGACAGGGGGCCTTCTGGGCAGCCCCAGCATTTT.

CDR3: CASTLAGQGCYEQYF. The CDR3 nucleotides read TGTGCCAGCACCCTCGCGGGACAGGGCTGTTACGAGCAGTACTTC. The V call is TRBV27, the J call TRBJ2-7, with 9 bases identical to TRBD1. V gave up 7 bases and J gave up 4 bases; unmatched junction bases: 11. This CDR3 region has 15 residues. Germline CDR1 reads MNHEY; CDR2 reads SMNVEV (reference sequence).

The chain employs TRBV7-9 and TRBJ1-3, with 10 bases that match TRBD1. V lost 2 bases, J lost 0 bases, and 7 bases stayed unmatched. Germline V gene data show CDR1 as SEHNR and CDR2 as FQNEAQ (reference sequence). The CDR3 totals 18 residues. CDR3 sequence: CASSLQLTGGSSGNTIYF. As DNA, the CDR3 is TGTGCCAGCAGCTTACAACTGACAGGGGGCTCCTCTGGAAACACCATATATTTT.

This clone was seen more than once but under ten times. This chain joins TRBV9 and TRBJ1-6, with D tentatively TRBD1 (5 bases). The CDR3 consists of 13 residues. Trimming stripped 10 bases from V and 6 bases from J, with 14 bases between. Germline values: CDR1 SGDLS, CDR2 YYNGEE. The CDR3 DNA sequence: TGTGCCTCCCAGGGCACCCCTAATTCACCCCTCCACTTT. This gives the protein CASQGTPNSPLHF.

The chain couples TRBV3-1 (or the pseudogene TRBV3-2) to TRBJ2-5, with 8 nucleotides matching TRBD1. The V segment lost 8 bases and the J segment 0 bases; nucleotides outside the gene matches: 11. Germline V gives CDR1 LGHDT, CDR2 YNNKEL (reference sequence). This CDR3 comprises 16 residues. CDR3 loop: CASEPDRGGYQETQYF. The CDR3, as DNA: TGTGCCAGCGAGCCCGACAGGGGTGGATACCAAGAGACCCAGTACTTC.

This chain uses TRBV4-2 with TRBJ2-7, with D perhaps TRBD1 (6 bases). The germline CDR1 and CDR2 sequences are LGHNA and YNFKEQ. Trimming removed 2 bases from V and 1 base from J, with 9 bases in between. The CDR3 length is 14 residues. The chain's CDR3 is CASSQSQGSYEQYF. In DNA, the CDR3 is TGTGCCAGCAGCCAATCACAGGGTTCCTACGAGCAGTACTTC.

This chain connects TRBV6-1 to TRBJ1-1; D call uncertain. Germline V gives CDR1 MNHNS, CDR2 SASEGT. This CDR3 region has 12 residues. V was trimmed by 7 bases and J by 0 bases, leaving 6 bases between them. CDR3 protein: CASNRVNTEAFF. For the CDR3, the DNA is TGTGCCAGCAATCGTGTGAACACTGAAGCTTTCTTT.